The entry below gives a single T cell receptor beta chain sequence along with its context. Data came from immunoSEQ multiplex PCR; TCRdb stores just in-frame clones and leaves some out. The sample holds some 1 million clones; around 76% are singletons and the top ten take roughly 1.4%. From germline, CDR1 is MDHEN and CDR2 SYDVKM. V shed 5 bases and J shed 0 bases, with 20 bases lying between them. CDR3 length: 19 residues. The data stem from a study of shared clonotypes between healthy human individuals. Across the whole study: CD4 naive and memory got three plates each, CD8 naive two, CD8 memory one.

The genes are TRBV28 and TRBJ2-6; TRBD2 might be the D (7 bases). The sequence came from a man between 18 and 35 years old in good health. The specimen sequenced was memory CD4+ T cells sorted from blood. As for subset: CD45RA-negative fraction. This CDR3 reads CASSVTGGPSYSGANVLTF. CDR3 nucleotide sequence: TGTGCCAGCAGTGTCACCGGGGGGCCTAGTTACTCTGGGGCCAACGTCCTGACTTTC.